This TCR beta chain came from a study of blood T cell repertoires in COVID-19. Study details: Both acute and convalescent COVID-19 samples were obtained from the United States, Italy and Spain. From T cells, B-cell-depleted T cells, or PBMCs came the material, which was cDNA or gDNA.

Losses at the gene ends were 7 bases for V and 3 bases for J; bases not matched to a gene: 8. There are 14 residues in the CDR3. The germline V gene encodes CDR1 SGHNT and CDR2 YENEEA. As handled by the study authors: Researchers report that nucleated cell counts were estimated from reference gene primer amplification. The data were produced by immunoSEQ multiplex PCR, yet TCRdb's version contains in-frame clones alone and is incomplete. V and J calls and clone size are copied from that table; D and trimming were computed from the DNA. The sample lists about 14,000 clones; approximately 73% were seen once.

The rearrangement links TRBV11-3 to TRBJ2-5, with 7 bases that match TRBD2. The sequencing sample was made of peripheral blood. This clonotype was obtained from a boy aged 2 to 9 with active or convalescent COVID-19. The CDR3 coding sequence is TGTGCCAGCATTGTCGGCGGGACTAAAGAGACCCAGTACTTC. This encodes CASIVGGTKETQYF.